This T cell receptor beta chain was captured by sequencing in a study of identical twins (dated by TCRdb to 2016 to 2018). Looking at the study overall: TCR alpha and beta repertoires from monozygotic twins, unrelated adults of various ages and cord blood were deep-sequenced to test whether fetal clonotypes persist. To rule out contamination, replicate twin experiments were performed at different times with different library preparation protocols.

Preparation of the library involved 5' RACE. The sequencer listed for this sample is Illumina HiSeq 2000. A universal primer binding site was introduced by template switching, and a unique molecular identifier was present in the final cDNA, enabling accurate counting of TCR cDNA molecules. Specific primers in the conserved constant-segment region were used to synthesize first-strand cDNA for the TCR alpha and beta chains. To control for contamination, every cDNA library carried two barcodes: a SMART-Mk sample barcode plus Illumina barcodes. TruSeq adapter sequences and Illumina sample barcodes were added in two successive PCR steps. Sequencing of the TCR alpha and beta cDNA libraries was done on the Illumina HiSeq platform using custom primers. As for the original processing: Unique molecular identifiers were extracted from raw reads with MiGEC, and CDR3 positions were determined with MiXCR. Recombination models were inferred per individual with the repgenHMM and IGoR tools using an EM algorithm. The analysis of shared clonotypes was done with the tcR package in R, with sharing normalized by the product of cloneset sizes. To study raw recombination free of thymic and clonal selection effects, out-of-frame nonproductive sequences were analyzed. In TCRdb, the public reads were trimmed at Q25 with fastp and aligned with MiXCR, with productive beta chains retained. A single entry per CDR3 protein holds the most common genes and DNA from its merged rows. The V and J calls here are based on TCRdb, not the publication. This sample gives roughly 720,000 distinct CDR3 sequences in total; about 18% of them show up just once. The ten most abundant clones make up around 13% of the sample.

General conclusions and limits of the study: Abundant cord blood beta clonotypes carried fewer insertions; young adult naive repertoires showed a weaker similar trend, while memory repertoires showed none. Invariant T cells such as MAIT and iNKT could partly confound zero-insertion analyses, though diverse VJ usage argued against this for most clonotypes. The excess sharing between twins in beta out-of-frame sequences was weaker because fewer shared sequences reduced the signal-to-noise ratio. Because the same donors could not be followed over many years, the conclusions relied on cross-sectional statistical analysis. Out-of-frame TCR alpha sharing in monozygotic twins was systematically underestimated by recombination models, whereas sharing between unrelated individuals was in agreement with the recombination models. Out-of-frame TCR alpha sequences shared between twins showed an excess of low generation-probability sequences compared with coincidental sharing between unrelated individuals.

In its sample, this clonotype was seen a few times. It has no known antigen specificity. There are no base qualities to consult, and no much larger clone falls within one base. Every donor was a healthy Caucasian. Three pairs of female monozygotic twins, all aged roughly 18 to 29 years, made up the twin cohort. Peripheral blood mononuclear cells were used as the source from which RNA for TCR libraries was isolated. Its CDR3 holds 12 amino acids, cysteine through phenylalanine. Only the CDR3 part of the read is kept: 36 bases, read in frame from the first base. Trimming removed 3 bases from V and 8 bases from J, leaving 11 bases between the germline ends. From the germline V gene (reference sequence), CDR1 is DFQATT and CDR2 is SNEGSKA. This sample was shared with a second study, whose subject was T cells expressing NK-cell markers. The second study reports: Three sorted T-cell subsets (CD3+CD56+NKG2C+, CD3+CD56+NKG2C- and CD3+CD56-NKG2C+) from 8 or 9 donors had their TCR beta-chain repertoires profiled. Most of the eight sequenced donors were HCMV-seropositive and one was HCMV-seronegative. In several experiments an anti-gammadeltaTCR antibody was added to restrict sorting to alphabetaTCR-expressing T cells. In several donors, the dominant CD3+CD56+NKG2C+ clonotypes were found to rank among the top 10 CD8+ clonotypes and to make up about 1.0-8% of CD8+ T cells. Those dominant clonotypes were again the most abundant among CD3+CD56-NKG2C+ cells in several donors, at roughly 28.3-65%. Whether the expanded NKG2C-expressing T cell clones were specific for HCMV antigens was left unclear. The study sequenced eight donors, all healthy volunteers chosen at random: three men and five women. To determine HCMV serostatus, a commercial ELISA kit was used to detect HCMV-specific IgG in serum. For about 6 donors, unsorted PBMC were also used to sequence bulk peripheral blood T-cell repertoires. MIGEC was used to demultiplex reads and group reads by UMI, and MiTCR was used to assemble and quantify clonotypes. To exclude erroneous sequences, only TCR cDNA sequences supported by at least two reads were retained. The tcR package was used for downstream repertoire analysis, and clonotypes were matched across fractions by CDR3 nucleotide sequence plus V segment. VDJmatch was used to annotate antigen specificity against VDJdb, with one amino acid substitution allowed in CDR3.

The sequenced sample was PBMCs. The sequence derives from a woman under 30 in good health. The chain links TRBV20-1 with TRBJ2-1, with TRBD2 tentatively as D gene (5 bases match). The CDR3 protein is CSARASRHEQFF. At the DNA level, the sequence is TGCAGTGCTAGGGCTAGCCGGCATGAGCAGTTCTTC.